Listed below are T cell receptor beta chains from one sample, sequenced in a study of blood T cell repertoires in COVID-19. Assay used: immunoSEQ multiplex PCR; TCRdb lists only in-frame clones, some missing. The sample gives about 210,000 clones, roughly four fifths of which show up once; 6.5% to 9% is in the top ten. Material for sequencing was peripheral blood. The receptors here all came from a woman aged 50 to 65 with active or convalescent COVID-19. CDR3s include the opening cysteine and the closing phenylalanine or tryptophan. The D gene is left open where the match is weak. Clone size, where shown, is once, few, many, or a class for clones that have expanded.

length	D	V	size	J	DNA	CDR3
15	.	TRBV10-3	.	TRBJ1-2	TGTGCCATCAGTGAGTCGGGGAAACCCGGGGATGGCTACACCTTC	CAISESGKPGDGYTF
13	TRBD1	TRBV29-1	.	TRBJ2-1	TGCAGCGTCCCGGGACAGGGATTCCCTGAGCAGTTCTTC	CSVPGQGFPEQFF
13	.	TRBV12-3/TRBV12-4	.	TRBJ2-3	TGTGCCAGCAGTTTGAGCCGCACAGATACGCAGTATTTT	CASSLSRTDTQYF
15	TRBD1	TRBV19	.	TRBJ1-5	TGTGCCAGTAGTGACTCGGGACAGTACAATCAGCCCCAGCATTTT	CASSDSGQYNQPQHF
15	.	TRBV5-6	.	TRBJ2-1	TGTGCCAGCAGCTTGAAACAACTAGGTTACAATGAGCAGTTCTTC	CASSLKQLGYNEQFF
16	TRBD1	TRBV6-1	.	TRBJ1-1	TGTGCCAGCAGTGAGATAACCGGGACAGGGGCCGCGGAGGCTTTCTTT	CASSEITGTGAAEAFF
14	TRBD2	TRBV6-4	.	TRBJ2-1	TGTGCCAGCAGTGACGGGCGGGAGGGCCACGAGCAGTTCTTC	CASSDGREGHEQFF
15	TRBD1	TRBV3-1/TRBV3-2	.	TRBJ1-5	TGTGCCAGCAGCCCTCAGGGGGTTAGCAATCAGCCCCAGCATTTT	CASSPQGVSNQPQHF
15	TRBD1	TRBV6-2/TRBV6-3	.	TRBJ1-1	TGTGCCAGCAGTTACTCGGGACAGGGGTTCACTGAAGCTTTCTTT	CASSYSGQGFTEAFF
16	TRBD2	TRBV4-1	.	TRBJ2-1	TGCGCCAGCAGCCAAGATTCAAGCGGGAGGTCCGGTGAGCAGTTCTTC	CASSQDSSGRSGEQFF
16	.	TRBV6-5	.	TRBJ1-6	TGTGCCAGCAGTTGGCAGGGCTTGGAGATAGGTTCACCCCTCCACTTT	CASSWQGLEIGSPLHF
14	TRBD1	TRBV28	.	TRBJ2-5	TGTGCCAGCAGCCAACCACAGGGGTTGGAGACCCAGTACTTC	CASSQPQGLETQYF
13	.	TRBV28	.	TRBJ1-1	TGTGCCAGCAGCCCCAGGGAAAGCACTGAAGCTTTCTTT	CASSPRESTEAFF
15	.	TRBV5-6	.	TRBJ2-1	TGTGCCAGCAGCTTGTACCCCGCCAGCGCCTATGAGCAGTTCTTC	CASSLYPASAYEQFF
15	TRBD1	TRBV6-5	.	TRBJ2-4	TGTGCCAGCAGGGACAGGGGGCAAGCCAAAAACATTCAGTACTTC	CASRDRGQAKNIQYF
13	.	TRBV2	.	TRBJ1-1	TGTGCCAGCAGTGCCCAAATGAACACTGAAGCTTTCTTT	CASSAQMNTEAFF
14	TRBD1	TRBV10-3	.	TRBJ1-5	TGTGCCATCAGTGAGGACAGGGAGGCTCAGCCCCAGCATTTT	CAISEDREAQPQHF
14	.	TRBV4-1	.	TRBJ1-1	TGCGCCAGCAGCGGGCCCTTGAAGGGGACTGAAGCTTTCTTT	CASSGPLKGTEAFF
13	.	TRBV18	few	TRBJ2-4	TGTGCCAGCTCACCACCGAGCGGGAACATTCAGTACTTC	CASSPPSGNIQYF
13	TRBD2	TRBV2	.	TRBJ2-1	TGTGCCAGCAAAGACGGGGGGGAAAATGAGCAGTTCTTC	CASKDGGENEQFF
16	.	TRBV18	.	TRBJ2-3	TGTGCCAGCTCAGATCGCGGCATCGGGAGCTCAGATACGCAGTATTTT	CASSDRGIGSSDTQYF
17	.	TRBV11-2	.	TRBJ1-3	TGTGCCAGCAGCATCGGAGGGAGTACCGCCTCTGGAAACACCATATATTTT	CASSIGGSTASGNTIYF
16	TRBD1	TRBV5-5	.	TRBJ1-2	TGTGCCAGCAGCTTGGCAGGGGGAAGGTATCACTATGGCTACACCTTC	CASSLAGGRYHYGYTF
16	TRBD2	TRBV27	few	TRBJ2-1	TGTGCCAGCAGTGCGGTCGGGACTAGCGGGAATAATGAGCAGTTCTTC	CASSAVGTSGNNEQFF
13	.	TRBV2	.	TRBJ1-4	TGTGCCAGCATTGCTGGCGGTAATGAAAAACTGTTTTTT	CASIAGGNEKLFF
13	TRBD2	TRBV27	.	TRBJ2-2	TGTGCCAGCAGTTTAGGCGGGAGCGGGGAGCTGTTTTTT	CASSLGGSGELFF
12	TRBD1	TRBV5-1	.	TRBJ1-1	TGCGCCAGCAGCTTAGGACAGGCTAGGGCTTTCTTT	CASSLGQARAFF
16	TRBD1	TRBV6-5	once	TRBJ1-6	TGTGCCAGCAGTTACTCGTACGGGACAGGGTTTTCACCCCTCCACTTT	CASSYSYGTGFSPLHF
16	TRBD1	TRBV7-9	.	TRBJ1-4	TGTGCCAGCAGCTTGCCCGCCGGGACAGATAATGAAAAACTGTTTTTT	CASSLPAGTDNEKLFF
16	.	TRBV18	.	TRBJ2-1	TGTGCCAGCTCACCCCTATTTGGGCAGGGGGGAAATGAGCAGTTCTTC	CASSPLFGQGGNEQFF
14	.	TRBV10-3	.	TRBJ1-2	TGTGCCATCAGTGAGGGGCAGGGAAACTATGGCTACACCTTC	CAISEGQGNYGYTF
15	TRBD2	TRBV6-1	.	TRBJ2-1	TGTGCCAGCAGTGAACAAGCGGGGGGGCAGGGTGAGCAGTTCTTC	CASSEQAGGQGEQFF
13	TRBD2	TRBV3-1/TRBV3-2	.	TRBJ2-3	TGTGCCAGCAGCCGTAGGACTAGCGGTCCGTCGGATTTT	CASSRRTSGPSDF
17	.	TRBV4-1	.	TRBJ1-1	TGCGCCAGCAGCCACCTAGGAGACGGGACATACAACACTGAAGCTTTCTTT	CASSHLGDGTYNTEAFF
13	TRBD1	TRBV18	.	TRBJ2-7	TGTGCCAGCTCTCGGGACAGATCTTACGAGCAGTACTTC	CASSRDRSYEQYF
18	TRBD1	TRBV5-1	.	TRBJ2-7	TGCGCCAGCAGCTTGGCTTTTGGGGCGACAGGGGGCGTCTACGAGCAGTACTTC	CASSLAFGATGGVYEQYF
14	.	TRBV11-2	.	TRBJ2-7	TGTGCCAGCAGCTTAGTTACTAGGGACTACGAGCAGTACTTC	CASSLVTRDYEQYF
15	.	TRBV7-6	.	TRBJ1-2	TGTGCCAGCAGCTTAGCTCCCTTAGAATCCTATGGCTACACCTTC	CASSLAPLESYGYTF
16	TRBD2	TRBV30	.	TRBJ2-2	TGTGCCTCAAGGGCTAGCGGGAGGGCGAACACCGGGGAGCTGTTTTTT	CASRASGRANTGELFF
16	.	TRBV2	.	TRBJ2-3	TGTGCCAGCAGTGAAGCGGCTGGCAGGAATTCGGATACGCAGTATTTT	CASSEAAGRNSDTQYF
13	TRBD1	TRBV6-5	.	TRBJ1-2	TGTGCCAGCAGGACGACAGGGAACTATGGCTACACCTTC	CASRTTGNYGYTF
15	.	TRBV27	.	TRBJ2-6	TGTGCCAGCAGTTCCAGGGTAGGTGGGGCCAACGTCCTGACTTTC	CASSSRVGGANVLTF
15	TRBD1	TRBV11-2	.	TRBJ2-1	TGTGCCAGCAGCTTAGGACAGGGAATCTACAATGAGCAGTTCTTC	CASSLGQGIYNEQFF
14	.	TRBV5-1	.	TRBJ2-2	TGCGCCAGCAGCTTGGGATCAGGTGCCGGGGAGCTGTTTTTT	CASSLGSGAGELFF
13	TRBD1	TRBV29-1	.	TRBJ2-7	TGCAGCGTTGAAGGGGGACAGTCCTACGAGCAGTACTTC	CSVEGGQSYEQYF
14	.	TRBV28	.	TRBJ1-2	TGTGCCAGCAGTTTATCTACGGAGAACTATGGCTACACCTTC	CASSLSTENYGYTF
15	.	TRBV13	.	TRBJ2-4	TGTGCCAGCAGCTTAGGGGGCGGCAGGGGTGACATTCAGTACTTC	CASSLGGGRGDIQYF
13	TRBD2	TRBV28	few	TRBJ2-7	TGTGCCAGCAGCCGCGGGAGCTCCTACGAGCAGTACTTC	CASSRGSSYEQYF
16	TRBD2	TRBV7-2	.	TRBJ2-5	TGTGCCAGCAGCTTAGAGGGACTAGCTGTCGAAGAGACCCAGTACTTC	CASSLEGLAVEETQYF
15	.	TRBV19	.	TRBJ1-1	TGTGCCAGTAGTATAGCCAGGGCGAGGACCACTGAAGCTTTCTTT	CASSIARARTTEAFF
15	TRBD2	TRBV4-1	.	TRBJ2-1	TGCGCCAGCAGCCGAAGGTTAGCGGGAGGACATGAGCAGTTCTTC	CASSRRLAGGHEQFF
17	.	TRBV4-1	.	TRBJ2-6	TGCGCCAGCAGCCAAGATCCGAGGGGGATAGGGGCCAACGTCCTGACTTTC	CASSQDPRGIGANVLTF
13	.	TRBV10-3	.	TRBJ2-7	TGTGCCATCAAAACACCCAGTACCTACGAGCAGTACTTC	CAIKTPSTYEQYF
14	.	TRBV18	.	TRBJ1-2	TGTGCCAGCTCGCCCGCCGGGACACCCTATGGCTACACCTTC	CASSPAGTPYGYTF
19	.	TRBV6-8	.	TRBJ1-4	TGTGCCAGCAGTTACAGGCTGGGCCATACCCTACTCTCTAATGAAAAACTGTTTTTT	CASSYRLGHTLLSNEKLFF
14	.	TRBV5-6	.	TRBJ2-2	TGTGCCAGCAGCTTGCGGGGGTCGACCGGGGAGCTGTTTTTT	CASSLRGSTGELFF
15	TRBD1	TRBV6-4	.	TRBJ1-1	TGTGCCAGCAGTTCTCGAACAGGGGGCTACGGAGAAGCTTTCTTT	CASSSRTGGYGEAFF